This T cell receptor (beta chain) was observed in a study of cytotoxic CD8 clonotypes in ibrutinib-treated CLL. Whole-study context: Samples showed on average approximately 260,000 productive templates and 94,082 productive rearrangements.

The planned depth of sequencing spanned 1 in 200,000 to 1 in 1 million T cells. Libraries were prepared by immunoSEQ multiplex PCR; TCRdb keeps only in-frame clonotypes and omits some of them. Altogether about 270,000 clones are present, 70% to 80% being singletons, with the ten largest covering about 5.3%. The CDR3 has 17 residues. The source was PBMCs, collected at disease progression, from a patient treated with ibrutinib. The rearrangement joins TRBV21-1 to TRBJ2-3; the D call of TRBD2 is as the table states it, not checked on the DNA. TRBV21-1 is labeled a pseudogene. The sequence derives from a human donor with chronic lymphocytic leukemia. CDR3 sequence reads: CASSKTTSGGVTDTQYF. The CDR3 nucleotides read TGTGCCAGCAGCAAGACGACTAGCGGGGGGGTCACAGATACGCAGTATTTT.